This entry concerns a single TCR beta chain. Its antigen remains unidentified. The CDR3 runs 15 residues. Germline V CDR1 and CDR2: LNHNV, YYDKDF (reference sequence). V shed 3 bases, J shed 8 bases, and the junction held 8 bases outside the gene matches. This sample was taken from a study of CD8+CD57+ T cells in acquired aplastic anemia. Study overall: Sorted cells (CD4+ and CD8+) yielded DNA amounts that averaged about 3.1 ug.

Profiling that covered TCR beta VDJ and CDR3 relied on genomic DNA as its template. TCRdb independently ran MiXCR on the reads; one entry per CDR3 protein. Altogether about 120,000 distinct CDR3 sequences are present, under 65% being singletons, with the ten largest covering about 29%. An expansion of CD8+CD57+ cells by flow cytometry had been shown in patients chosen for sequencing. Study-level results: In common between the patients and the controls were twenty-nine CD8+ CDR3 sequences. Controls did not differ significantly from patients in CD8+ Simpson's diversity.

The chain is built from TRBV15 and TRBJ2-1, with 9 bases identical to TRBD1. The sample taken for sequencing was sorted CD4+, CD8+, or CD8+CD57+ T cells (not recorded which) from PBMCs. This receptor was identified in a human donor with aplastic anemia. This CDR3 is CATSSRDRALDEQFF. The CDR3 coding sequence is TGTGCCACCAGCAGCCGGGACAGGGCTCTCGATGAGCAGTTCTTC.